This T cell receptor (beta chain) was observed in a study of CXCR3-negative and CXCR3-positive naive CD8 T cells. Study observations and caveats: Diversity proved comparably high across both naive subsets and much lower in memory CD8+ cells. No difference in surface CD5 was seen between naive subsets, and TCR strength was inferred from TRB CDR3 properties. CXCR3 expression partially decreased after cryopreservation; most assays used fresh PBMCs.

Comments on this clonotype: What it binds is unknown.

Carrying UMI labels, the TRB cDNA libraries were prepared through 5' RACE. From the 5' RACE reads, TCRdb lists one entry per CDR3 protein and no DNA. Its table lists about 38,000 distinct CDR3 sequences. Triplicate sorts of around 300,000 cells per CD8+ subset. The sample consisted of memory CD8+ T cells from blood. The TCR sequence derives from a human donor in good health. Some clones in this sample may be carry-over from other donors' samples.

The CDR3 is CASSFPTPFVTEGDYGYTF. This rearrangement joins TRBV7-9 to TRBJ1-2; TCRdb reports TRBD1, a call that lacks DNA to check it against. The CDR3 consists of 19 residues. CDR1 and CDR2 from the germline V gene are SEHNR and FQNEAQ (reference sequence).